This passage covers 14 T cell receptor beta chains from one sample sequenced in a study of Graves' ophthalmopathy and Graves' hyperthyroidism. From RNA, the CDR3 regions of TCR beta chains were amplified and sequenced. Following a first-round RT-PCR that used HTBI primers, a second-round multiplex PCR was carried out. Using its own MiXCR run on the multiplex PCR reads, TCRdb lists one record per CDR3 protein. The sample includes hundreds of thousands of distinct CDR3 sequences, around 21% of them seen just once. The sequenced material came from peripheral blood. The receptors were gathered from a woman aged 18-35 years with stable Graves' hyperthyroidism.

With regard to this clonotype: A junction end diverges from the germline sequence, so it may reflect a read error. CDR3 amino acids: CATSDYLLRGRIPETQYF. The CDR3 nucleotides read TGTGCCACCAGTGATTACCTGTTGCGGGGGCGCATACCAGAGACCCAGTACTTC. The rearrangement uses TRBV2 and TRBJ2-5; a weak D match, TRBD2 (7 bases). CDR3 length: 18 amino acids. CDR1 is SNHLY and CDR2 is FYNNEI in the germline V gene.

In its sample, this clonotype was seen many times. The J gene is TRBJ2-7, the V gene TRBV20-1; 8 nucleotides align to TRBD1. The CDR3 length is 13 residues. In germline, CDR1 is DFQATT, CDR2 SNEGSKA (reference sequence). The ends lost 7 bases at V and 0 bases at J; junction bases unmatched: 5. In DNA form, the CDR3 reads TGCAGTGGGTCGGACAGGGACTCCTACGAGCAGTACTTC. Protein: CSGSDRDSYEQYF.

This clonotype showed up many times. V is TRBV6-1 and J is TRBJ1-2; 7 bases map to TRBD1. Germline V lookup: CDR1 MNHNS, CDR2 SASEGT. The CDR3 sequence is 12 residues long. Unmatched junction bases numbered 0, after V lost 6 bases and J lost 2 bases. The CDR3 nucleotides read TGTGCCAGCAGGGACAGGAACTATGGCTACACCTTC. This gives the protein CASRDRNYGYTF.

This clonotype was recorded many times. This chain connects TRBV20-1 to TRBJ2-7; TRBD2 agrees at 10 bases. With 0 bases clipped from V and 0 bases from J, the junction kept 5 bases outside the gene matches. The CDR3 covers 16 residues. Germline CDR1 DFQATT, CDR2 SNEGSKA (reference sequence). CDR3 region: CSARDILAGNSYEQYF. The CDR3 DNA reads TGCAGTGCTAGAGATATACTAGCGGGGAACTCCTACGAGCAGTACTTC.

This clonotype has a count of ten or more. The chain links TRBV6-5 to TRBJ1-2; no firm D call. Germline V gives CDR1 MNHEY, CDR2 SVGAGI. This CDR3 spans 14 amino acids. V was shortened by 8 bases and J by 7 bases, with 20 bases between the two germline ends. The CDR3 sequence is CASVYDIRAAGYTF. CDR3 nucleotides: TGTGCCAGCGTTTACGATATTAGGGCGGCTGGCTACACCTTC.

This clonotype was counted many times. The J gene is TRBJ1-1, the V gene TRBV29-1; 10 bases match TRBD1. V dropped 8 bases and J dropped 1; count of bases not matched to a gene: 10. This CDR3 is 15 amino acids long. Looked up from germline, CDR1 is SQVTM and CDR2 is ANQGSEA. CDR3 in amino acids: CSQNRQGARNTEAFF. CDR3 in DNA: TGCAGCCAAAATAGACAGGGGGCTCGGAACACTGAAGCTTTCTTT.

This clonotype turned up a few times. This chain joins TRBV24-1 and TRBJ2-3; D gene uncertain. The CDR3 sequence is 14 residues long. The ends were cut back, 5 bases at V and 1 base at J, with 9 bases in the middle. The V gene's germline CDR1 is KGHDR and CDR2 SFDVKD. Here the CDR3 DNA reads TGTGCCACCAGTGGTTGGGCCGGCACAGATACGCAGTATTTT. As protein: CATSGWAGTDTQYF.

Notes on this clonotype: A read error may produce the germline difference seen at one junction end. The rearrangement uses TRBV30 and TRBJ2-4; 9 bases are a match to TRBD2. Germline V CDR1 and CDR2: GTSNPN, SVGIG (reference sequence). The CDR3 has 14 amino acids. Here the CDR3 reads CAWSPEAGGNIKYF. The CDR3 bases are TGTGCCTGGAGCCCCGAAGCGGGAGGTAACATTAAGTACTTC.

This clonotype was counted between two and nine times. This chain uses TRBV28 with TRBJ1-5; no clear D. This CDR3 has 15 amino acids. Germline CDR1 reads MDHEN; CDR2 reads SYDVKM. Trimming pared 6 bases from V and 0 bases from J, leaving 12 bases between. CDR3 protein: CASSPPPISNQPQHF. CDR3 DNA sequence: TGTGCCAGCAGCCCGCCACCGATTAGCAATCAGCCCCAGCATTTT.

Ten or more counts support this clonotype. This sequence joins TRBV6-5 and TRBJ1-1, with a possible D match to TRBD1 (5 bases). Trimming pared 0 bases from V and 7 bases from J, leaving 9 bases between. The CDR3 covers 13 residues. Looked up from germline, CDR1 is MNHEY and CDR2 is SVGAGI. CDR3 nucleotide sequence: TGTGCCAGCAGTTACTCCAGGGAAAATGAAGCTTTCTTT. Amino acid sequence: CASSYSRENEAFF.

This clonotype has a count of ten or more. V is TRBV7-8 and J is TRBJ1-1, with D perhaps matching TRBD1 (5 bases). The CDR3 is 13 amino acids. Looked up from germline, CDR1 is SGHVS and CDR2 is FQNEAQ. Trimming removed 2 bases from V and 3 bases from J, with 7 bases in between. CDR3 DNA sequence: TGTGCCAGCAGCTTACTGGGGGACACTGAAGCTTTCTTT. This sequence encodes CASSLLGDTEAFF. The full variable domain, rest sourced from reference TRBV7-8 and TRBJ1-1, is GAGVSQSPRYKVAKRGQDVALRCDPISGHVSLFWYQQALGQGPEFLTYFQNEAQLDKSGLPSDRFFAERPEGSVSTLKIQRTQQEDSAVYLCASSLLGDTEAFFGQGTRLTVV.

A few counts support this clonotype. The germline gene is not matched at one end of the junction; a read error may be the cause. The V gene is TRBV19, the J gene TRBJ2-4, with 10 bases fitting TRBD1. The CDR3 is 19 amino acids. Per germline, CDR1 LNHDA and CDR2 SQIVND (reference sequence). The chain's CDR3 is CASSNHRDRGRLAKNIKYF. The CDR3 region has the DNA TGTGCCAGTAGTAATCACCGGGACAGGGGCCGATTAGCCAAAAACATTAAGTACTTC.

As concerns this clonotype: A much larger clonotype is one base distant, so this may be a read error. The rearrangement joins TRBV30 to TRBJ1-1, with D possibly being TRBD1 (6 bases). Trimming stripped 1 base from V and 8 bases from J, with 17 bases between. CDR1 GTSNPN and CDR2 SVGIG come from the germline V gene (reference sequence). The CDR3 runs 14 residues. The DNA of the CDR3 is TGTGCCTGGAGTGCACTTGGGACACACCACGAAGCTTTCTTT. This gives the protein CAWSALGTHHEAFF.

In this sample, this clonotype turned up many times. The V gene is TRBV27, the J gene TRBJ2-3; D possibly corresponds to TRBD1 (5 bases). V was shortened by 7 bases and J by 4 bases, with 12 bases between the two germline ends. CDR3 length: 13 amino acids. CDR1 is MNHEY and CDR2 is SMNVEV in the germline V gene (reference sequence). This chain's CDR3 is CASTRLGADTQYF. The CDR3 DNA sequence: TGTGCCAGCACCCGCCTAGGGGCAGATACGCAGTATTTT.